A selection of T cell receptor beta chains follows, all from one sample in a study of T-cell memory formation after mild COVID-19. Each CDR3 protein gets one entry after TCRdb re-called the 5' RACE reads with MiXCR. The sample has more than 350,000 distinct CDR3 sequences, around a fifth seen once. Material: PBMCs or a T cell subset sorted from them (not recorded which). The origin of the receptors is an adult woman who had mild COVID-19 (a few samples of this study predate the infection). Cell type and time point are not known. Both conserved end residues are trimmed from each CDR3. Each record gives: J gene, V gene, CDR3 protein.

J: TRBJ1-6
V: TRBV20-1
CDR3: SARPGHHNSPLH

J: TRBJ2-5
V: TRBV7-2
CDR3: ASSRLVETQY

J: TRBJ2-1
V: TRBV4-3
CDR3: ASSWAQGAYNEQF

J: TRBJ1-6
V: TRBV30
CDR3: AWSMQGYSPLH

J: TRBJ2-2
V: TRBV18
CDR3: ASSRGDSMNTGELF

J: TRBJ1-1
V: TRBV5-8
CDR3: ASSSTGWGNTEAF

J: TRBJ1-1
V: TRBV19
CDR3: ASSMRQLEAF

J: TRBJ2-2
V: TRBV19
CDR3: ASRGLAGTGELF

J: TRBJ2-7
V: TRBV9
CDR3: ASSVGRLAGGDEQY

J: TRBJ2-3
V: TRBV2
CDR3: ASSEASDTQY

J: TRBJ2-5
V: TRBV6-2/TRBV6-3
CDR3: ASSYSIMETQY

J: TRBJ2-5
V: TRBV6-1
CDR3: ASSEGAAETQY

J: TRBJ1-1
V: TRBV29-1
CDR3: SVNRVWGDTEAF

J: TRBJ1-2
V: TRBV5-1
CDR3: ASSFDRIYYGYT

J: TRBJ2-7
V: TRBV29-1
CDR3: SVPSESSYEQY

J: TRBJ2-3
V: TRBV5-4
CDR3: ASSLLTGGNTDTQY

J: TRBJ1-3
V: TRBV9
CDR3: ASSVGGASGNTIY

J: TRBJ2-1
V: TRBV6-5
CDR3: ASSYSKGYNEQF

J: TRBJ2-1
V: TRBV11-3
CDR3: ASSSSLGQGVGEQF

J: TRBJ2-3
V: TRBV7-2
CDR3: AISGETRTDTQY

J: TRBJ2-1
V: TRBV25-1
CDR3: ASSKIEGLAGPGSYNEQF

J: TRBJ1-5
V: TRBV19
CDR3: ASSNLQGNQPQH

J: TRBJ1-1
V: TRBV19
CDR3: ASSIRDIGNTEAF

J: TRBJ1-2
V: TRBV18
CDR3: ASSPMPGTGYGYT

J: TRBJ2-7
V: TRBV2
CDR3: ASRTGTGGRDEQY

J: TRBJ2-3
V: TRBV12-3/TRBV12-4
CDR3: ASSLTSGQTTDTQY

J: TRBJ2-1
V: TRBV9
CDR3: ASNGAGADEQF

J: TRBJ2-5
V: TRBV5-5
CDR3: ASSSLTGGETQY

J: TRBJ2-6
V: TRBV4-3
CDR3: ASSQEGSLGSGANVLT

J: TRBJ2-1
V: TRBV12-3/TRBV12-4
CDR3: ASSPSLNEQF

J: TRBJ1-6
V: TRBV7-6
CDR3: ASSTSSNSPLH

J: TRBJ1-5
V: TRBV29-1
CDR3: SVARGGNQPQH

J: TRBJ1-1
V: TRBV18
CDR3: ASSPPLTSTDMNTEAF

J: TRBJ1-2
V: TRBV29-1
CDR3: SVHGTYGYT

J: TRBJ2-1
V: TRBV4-3
CDR3: ASSQDFGSGSNEQF

J: TRBJ2-1
V: TRBV12-3/TRBV12-4
CDR3: ASSVSGRSYNEQF

J: TRBJ2-3
V: TRBV3-1
CDR3: ASSRPGTSNTDTQY

J: TRBJ2-7
V: TRBV2
CDR3: ASSDVFGPSSYEQY

J: TRBJ2-4
V: TRBV19
CDR3: ASSIGLKNIQY

J: TRBJ2-7
V: TRBV2
CDR3: ASSEPSRLGYEQY

J: TRBJ1-5
V: TRBV2
CDR3: ASSVDRGYQPQH

J: TRBJ2-7
V: TRBV7-8
CDR3: ASSYRDDPYEQY

J: TRBJ2-2
V: TRBV7-2
CDR3: ASSLGGLAGGTGELF

J: TRBJ2-1
V: TRBV6-2/TRBV6-3
CDR3: ASSFGQGGQF

J: TRBJ2-7
V: TRBV29-1
CDR3: SVTGTSGRSDIYEQY

J: TRBJ2-2
V: TRBV20-1
CDR3: SADAPPGTHTGELF

J: TRBJ1-1
V: TRBV10-3
CDR3: AISDNIGQGRGTEAF

J: TRBJ1-2
V: TRBV4-3
CDR3: ASSQDLRDRQRDYGYT